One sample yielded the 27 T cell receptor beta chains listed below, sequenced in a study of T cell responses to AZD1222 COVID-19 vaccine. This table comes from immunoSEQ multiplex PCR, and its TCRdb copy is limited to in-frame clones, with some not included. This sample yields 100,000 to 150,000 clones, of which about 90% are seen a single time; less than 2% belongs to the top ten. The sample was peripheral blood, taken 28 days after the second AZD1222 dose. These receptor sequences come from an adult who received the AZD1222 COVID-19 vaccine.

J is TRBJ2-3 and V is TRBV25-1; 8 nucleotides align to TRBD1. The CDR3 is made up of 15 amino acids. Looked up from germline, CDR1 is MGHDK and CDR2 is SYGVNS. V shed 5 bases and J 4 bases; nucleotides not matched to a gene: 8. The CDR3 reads CASSNGQGAADTQYF. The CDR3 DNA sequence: TGTGCCAGCAGTAACGGCCAGGGGGCTGCAGATACGCAGTATTTT. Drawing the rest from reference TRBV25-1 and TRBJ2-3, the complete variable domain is EADIYQTPRYLVIGTGKKITLECSQTMGHDKMYWYQQDPGMELHLIHYSYGVNSTEKGDLSSESTVSRIRTEHFPLTLESARPSHTSQYLCASSNGQGAADTQYFGPGTRLTVL.

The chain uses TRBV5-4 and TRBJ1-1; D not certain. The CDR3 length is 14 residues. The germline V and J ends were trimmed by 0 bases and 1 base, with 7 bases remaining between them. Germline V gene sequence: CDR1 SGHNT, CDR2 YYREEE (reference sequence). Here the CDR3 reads CASSLALGNTEAFF. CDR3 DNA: TGTGCCAGCAGCTTGGCCTTGGGGAACACTGAAGCTTTCTTT. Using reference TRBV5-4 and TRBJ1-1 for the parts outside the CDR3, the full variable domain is ETGVTQSPTHLIKTRGQQVTLRCSSQSGHNTVSWYQQALGQGPQFIFQYYREEENGRGNFPPRFSGLQFPNYSSELNVNALELDDSALYLCASSLALGNTEAFFGQGTRLTVV.

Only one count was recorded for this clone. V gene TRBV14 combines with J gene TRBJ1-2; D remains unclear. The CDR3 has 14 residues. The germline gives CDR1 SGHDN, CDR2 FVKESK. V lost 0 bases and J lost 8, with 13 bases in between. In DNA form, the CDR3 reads TGTGCCAGCAGCCAAGATCTCGGACTGACCGGCTACACCTTC. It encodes CASSQDLGLTGYTF.

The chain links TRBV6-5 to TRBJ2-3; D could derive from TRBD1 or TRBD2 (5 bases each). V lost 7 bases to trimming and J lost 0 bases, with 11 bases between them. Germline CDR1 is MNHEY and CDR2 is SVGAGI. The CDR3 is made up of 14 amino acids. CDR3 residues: CASTTGPSTDTQYF. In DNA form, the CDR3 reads TGTGCCAGCACTACGGGACCTAGCACAGATACGCAGTATTTT.

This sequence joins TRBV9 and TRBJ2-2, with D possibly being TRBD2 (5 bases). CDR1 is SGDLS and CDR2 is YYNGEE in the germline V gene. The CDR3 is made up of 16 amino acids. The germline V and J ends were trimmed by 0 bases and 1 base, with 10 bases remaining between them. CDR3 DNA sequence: TGTGCCAGCAGCGTAGAGAAGCGGCAGAACACCGGGGAGCTGTTTTTT. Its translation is CASSVEKRQNTGELFF.

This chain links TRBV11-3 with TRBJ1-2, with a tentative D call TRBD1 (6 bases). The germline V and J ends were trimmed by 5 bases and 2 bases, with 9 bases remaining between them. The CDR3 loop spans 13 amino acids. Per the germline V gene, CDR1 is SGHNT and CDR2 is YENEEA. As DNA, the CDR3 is TGTGCCAGCAGCAAAGGACAGAACTATGGCTACACCTTC. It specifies CASSKGQNYGYTF.

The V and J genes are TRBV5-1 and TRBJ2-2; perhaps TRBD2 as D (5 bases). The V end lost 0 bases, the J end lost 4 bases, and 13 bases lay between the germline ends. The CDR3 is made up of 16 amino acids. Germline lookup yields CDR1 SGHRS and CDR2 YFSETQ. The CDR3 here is CASSLAGEVTTGELFF. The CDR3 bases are TGCGCCAGCAGCTTGGCCGGGGAAGTGACCACCGGGGAGCTGTTTTTT.

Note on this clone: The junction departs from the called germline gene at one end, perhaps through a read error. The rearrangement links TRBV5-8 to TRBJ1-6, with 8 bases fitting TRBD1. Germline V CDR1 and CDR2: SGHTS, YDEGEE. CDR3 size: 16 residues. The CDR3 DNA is TGTGCCAGCAGCTTGGGGGACAGGAAGGAGGGGGGACCCCTCTACTTT. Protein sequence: CASSLGDRKEGGPLYF.

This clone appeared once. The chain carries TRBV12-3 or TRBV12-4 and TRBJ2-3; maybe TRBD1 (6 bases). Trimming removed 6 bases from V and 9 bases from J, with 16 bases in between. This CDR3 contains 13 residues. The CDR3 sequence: CASRPFTQGTQYF. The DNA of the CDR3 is TGTGCCAGCAGGCCCTTTACGCAGGGGACGCAGTATTTT.

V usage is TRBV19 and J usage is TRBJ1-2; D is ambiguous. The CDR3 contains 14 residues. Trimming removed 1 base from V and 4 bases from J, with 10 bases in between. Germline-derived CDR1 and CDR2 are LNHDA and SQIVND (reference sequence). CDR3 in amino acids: CASSIVAGRYGYTF. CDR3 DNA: TGTGCCAGTAGTATAGTTGCCGGGCGCTATGGCTACACCTTC.

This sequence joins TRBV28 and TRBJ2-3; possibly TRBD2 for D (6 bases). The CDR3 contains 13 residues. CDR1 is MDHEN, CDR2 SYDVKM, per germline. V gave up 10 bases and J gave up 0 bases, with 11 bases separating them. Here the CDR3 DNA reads TGTGCCACCCAGGAGGGTAGCACAGATACGCAGTATTTT. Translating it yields CATQEGSTDTQYF. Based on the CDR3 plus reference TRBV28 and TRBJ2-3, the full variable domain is DVKVTQSSRYLVKRTGEKVFLECVQDMDHENMFWYRQDPGLGLRLIYFSYDVKMKEKGDIPEGYSVSREKKERFSLILESASTNQTSMYLCATQEGSTDTQYFGPGTRLTVL.

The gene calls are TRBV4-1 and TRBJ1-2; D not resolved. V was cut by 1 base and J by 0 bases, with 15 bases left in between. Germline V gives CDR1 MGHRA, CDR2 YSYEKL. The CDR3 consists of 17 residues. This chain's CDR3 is CASSQGFAALANYGYTF. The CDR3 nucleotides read TGCGCCAGCAGCCAAGGTTTTGCGGCCTTAGCTAACTATGGCTACACCTTC.

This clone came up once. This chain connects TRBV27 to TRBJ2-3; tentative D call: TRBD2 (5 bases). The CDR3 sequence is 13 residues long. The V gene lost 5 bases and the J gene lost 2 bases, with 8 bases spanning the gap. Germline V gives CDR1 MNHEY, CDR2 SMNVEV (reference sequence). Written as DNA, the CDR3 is TGTGCCAGCAGTGGACTGAACACAGATACGCAGTATTTT. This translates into CASSGLNTDTQYF.

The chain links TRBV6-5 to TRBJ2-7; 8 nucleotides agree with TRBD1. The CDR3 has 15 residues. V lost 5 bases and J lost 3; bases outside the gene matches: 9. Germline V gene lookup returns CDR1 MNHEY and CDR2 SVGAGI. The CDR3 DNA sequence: TGTGCCAGCAGTCCTGGGACAGGAATTATCTACGAGCAGTACTTC. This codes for CASSPGTGIIYEQYF.

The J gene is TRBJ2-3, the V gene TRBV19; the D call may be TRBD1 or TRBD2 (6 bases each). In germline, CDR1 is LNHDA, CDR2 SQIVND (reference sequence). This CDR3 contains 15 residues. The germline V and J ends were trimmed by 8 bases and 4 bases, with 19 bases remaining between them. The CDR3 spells CASHPGAHGADTQYF. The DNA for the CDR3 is TGTGCCAGTCACCCGGGGGCCCATGGCGCAGATACGCAGTATTTT.

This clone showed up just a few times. CDR3 DNA sequence: TGCAGCGTTGGGGAAGGGGGTGGTAATCAGCCCCAGCATTTT. This translates into CSVGEGGGNQPQHF. The chain joins TRBV29-1 to TRBJ1-5; D is perhaps TRBD1 (6 bases). The V end lost 4 bases, the J end lost 4 bases, and 14 bases lay between the germline ends. Looked up from germline, CDR1 is SQVTM and CDR2 is ANQGSEA. The CDR3 runs 14 residues.

The CDR3 here is CASSPGWDTQYF. CDR3 in DNA: TGTGCCAGCAGTCCAGGGTGGGATACGCAGTATTTT. The chain recombines TRBV5-5 with TRBJ2-3; D may be TRBD1 (5 bases). The CDR3 totals 12 residues. Germline V gene data show CDR1 as SGHKS and CDR2 as YYEKEE (reference sequence). V was shortened by 5 bases and J by 6 bases, with 10 bases between the two germline ends.

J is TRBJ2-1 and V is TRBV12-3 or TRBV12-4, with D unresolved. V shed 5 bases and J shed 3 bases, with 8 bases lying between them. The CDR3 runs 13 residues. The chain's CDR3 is CASSPINYNEQFF. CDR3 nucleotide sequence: TGTGCCAGCAGTCCTATCAACTACAATGAGCAGTTCTTC.

The CDR3 reads CASSQESGGASIQYF. CDR3 sequence (DNA): TGTGCCAGCAGCCAAGAGAGCGGGGGGGCTTCGATTCAGTACTTC. This rearrangement joins TRBV3-1 (or the pseudogene TRBV3-2) to TRBJ2-4; 10 bases map to TRBD2. There are 15 residues in the CDR3. V lost 0 bases and J lost 10; bases outside the gene matches: 6. Germline CDR1 LGHDT, CDR2 YNNKEL (reference sequence).

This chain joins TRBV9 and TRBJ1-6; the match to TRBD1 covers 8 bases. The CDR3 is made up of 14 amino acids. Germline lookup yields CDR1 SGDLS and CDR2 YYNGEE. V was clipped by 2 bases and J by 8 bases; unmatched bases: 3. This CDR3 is CASSVETGDSPLHF. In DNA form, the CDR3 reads TGTGCCAGCAGCGTCGAGACAGGGGATTCACCCCTCCACTTT.

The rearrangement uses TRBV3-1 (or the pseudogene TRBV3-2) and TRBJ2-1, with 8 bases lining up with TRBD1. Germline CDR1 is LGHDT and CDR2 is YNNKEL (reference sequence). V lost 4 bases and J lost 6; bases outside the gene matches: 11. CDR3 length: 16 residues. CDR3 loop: CASSPNRTGWLNEQFF. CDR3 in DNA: TGTGCCAGCAGCCCCAATCGGACAGGGTGGCTCAATGAGCAGTTCTTC.

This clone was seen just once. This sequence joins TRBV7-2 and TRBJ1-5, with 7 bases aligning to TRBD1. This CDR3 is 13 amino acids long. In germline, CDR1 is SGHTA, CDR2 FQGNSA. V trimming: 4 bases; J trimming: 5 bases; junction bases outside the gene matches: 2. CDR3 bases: TGTGCCAGCAGCTCACAGGGGTATCAGCCCCAGCATTTT. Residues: CASSSQGYQPQHF.

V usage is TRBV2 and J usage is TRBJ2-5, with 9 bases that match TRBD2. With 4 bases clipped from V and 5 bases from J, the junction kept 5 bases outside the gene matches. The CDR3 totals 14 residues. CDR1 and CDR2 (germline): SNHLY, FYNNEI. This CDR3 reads CASSGLAGTETQYF. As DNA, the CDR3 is TGTGCCAGCAGTGGGCTAGCGGGAACGGAGACCCAGTACTTC. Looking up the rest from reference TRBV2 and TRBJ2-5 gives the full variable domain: EPEVTQTPSHQVTQMGQEVILRCVPISNHLYFYWYRQILGQKVEFLVSFYNNEISEKSEIFDDQFSVERPDGSNFTLKIRSTKLEDSAMYFCASSGLAGTETQYFGPGTRLLVL.

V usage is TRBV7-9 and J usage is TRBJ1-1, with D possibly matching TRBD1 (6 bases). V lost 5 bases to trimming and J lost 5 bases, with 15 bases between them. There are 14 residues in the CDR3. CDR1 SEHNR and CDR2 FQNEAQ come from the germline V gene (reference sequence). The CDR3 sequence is CASSLQGQGTEAFF. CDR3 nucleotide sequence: TGTGCCAGCAGCCTCCAGGGGCAAGGTACTGAAGCTTTCTTT. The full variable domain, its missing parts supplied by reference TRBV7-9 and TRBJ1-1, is DTGVSQNPRHKITKRGQNVTFRCDPISEHNRLYWYRQTLGQGPEFLTYFQNEAQLEKSRLLSDRFSAERPKGSFSTLEIQRTEQGDSAMYLCASSLQGQGTEAFFGQGTRLTVV.

CDR3 in DNA: TGCAGCGTTGAACGGACAGGAACATTTCCCTACGAGCAGTACTTC. This gives the protein CSVERTGTFPYEQYF. The chain recombines TRBV29-1 with TRBJ2-7; 7 bases are shared with TRBD1. The CDR3 has 15 residues. Trimming cost V 2 bases and J 2 bases; bases outside gene matches: 9. Germline loops: CDR1 SQVTM, CDR2 ANQGSEA.

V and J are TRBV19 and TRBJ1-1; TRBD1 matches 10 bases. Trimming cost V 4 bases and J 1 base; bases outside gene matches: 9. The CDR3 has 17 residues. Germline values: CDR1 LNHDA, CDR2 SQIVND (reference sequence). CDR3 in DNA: TGTGCCAGTAGTACCGGGACAGGGGTAAGGGGGAACACTGAAGCTTTCTTT. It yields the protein CASSTGTGVRGNTEAFF.

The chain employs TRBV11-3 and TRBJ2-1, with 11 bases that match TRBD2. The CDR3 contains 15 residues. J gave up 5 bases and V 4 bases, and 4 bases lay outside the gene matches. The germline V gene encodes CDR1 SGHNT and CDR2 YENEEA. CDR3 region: CASSSLAGGHNEQFF. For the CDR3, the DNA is TGTGCCAGCAGCTCTCTAGCGGGAGGACACAATGAGCAGTTCTTC.